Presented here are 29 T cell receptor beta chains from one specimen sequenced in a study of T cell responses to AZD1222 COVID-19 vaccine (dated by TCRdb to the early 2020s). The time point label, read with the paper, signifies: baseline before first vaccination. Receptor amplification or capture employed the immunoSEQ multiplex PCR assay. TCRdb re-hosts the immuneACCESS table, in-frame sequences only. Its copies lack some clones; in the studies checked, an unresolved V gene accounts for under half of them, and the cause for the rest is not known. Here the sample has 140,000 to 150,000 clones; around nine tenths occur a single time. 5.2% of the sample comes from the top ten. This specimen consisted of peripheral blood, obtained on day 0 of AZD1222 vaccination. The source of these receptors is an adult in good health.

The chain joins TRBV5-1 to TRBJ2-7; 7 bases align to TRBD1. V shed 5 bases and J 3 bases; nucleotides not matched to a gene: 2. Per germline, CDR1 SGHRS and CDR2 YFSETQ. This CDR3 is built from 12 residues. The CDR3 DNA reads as TGCGCCAGCAGGCAGGGGGACTACGAGCAGTACTTC. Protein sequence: CASRQGDYEQYF.

CDR3 in amino acids: CATSRAAGELFF. CDR3 coding DNA: TGTGCCACCAGCAGAGCGGCCGGGGAGCTGTTTTTT. The chain has TRBV15 and TRBJ2-2; D uncertain. The CDR3 consists of 12 residues. The V gene's germline CDR1 is LNHNV and CDR2 YYDKDF (reference sequence). Trimming shortened V by 1 base and J by 6 bases, and 3 bases separated the two germline ends.

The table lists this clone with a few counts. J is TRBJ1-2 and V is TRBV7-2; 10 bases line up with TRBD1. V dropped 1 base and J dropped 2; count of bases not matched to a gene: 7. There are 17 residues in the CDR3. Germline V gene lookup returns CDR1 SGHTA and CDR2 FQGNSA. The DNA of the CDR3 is TGTGCCAGCAGCTTAGAAGGGACAGGGGCCACAAACTATGGCTACACCTTC. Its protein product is CASSLEGTGATNYGYTF.

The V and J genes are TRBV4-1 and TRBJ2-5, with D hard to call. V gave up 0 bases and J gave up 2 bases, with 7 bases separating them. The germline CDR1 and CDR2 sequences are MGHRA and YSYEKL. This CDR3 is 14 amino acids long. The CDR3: CASSQDHSQETQYF. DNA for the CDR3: TGCGCCAGCAGCCAAGATCACAGTCAAGAGACCCAGTACTTC.

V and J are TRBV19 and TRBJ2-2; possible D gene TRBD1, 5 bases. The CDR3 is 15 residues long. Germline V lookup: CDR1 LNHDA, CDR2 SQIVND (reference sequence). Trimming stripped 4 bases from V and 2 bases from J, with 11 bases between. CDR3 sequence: CASSKGTGNTGELFF. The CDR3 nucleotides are TGTGCCAGTAGTAAGGGTACAGGAAACACCGGGGAGCTGTTTTTT.

This CDR3 reads CASNLAGTYEQYF. CDR3 nucleotide sequence: TGTGCCAGTAACCTAGCGGGGACCTACGAGCAGTACTTC. This chain links TRBV19 with TRBJ2-7, with 9 bases fitting TRBD2. Germline CDR1 reads LNHDA; CDR2 reads SQIVND (reference sequence). The CDR3 runs 13 residues. V lost 7 bases, J lost 2 bases, and 3 bases stayed unmatched.

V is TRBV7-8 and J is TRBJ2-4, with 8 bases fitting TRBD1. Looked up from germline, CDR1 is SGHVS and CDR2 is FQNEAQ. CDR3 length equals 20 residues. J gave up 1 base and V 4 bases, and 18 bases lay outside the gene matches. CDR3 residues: CASSSGDRPGTGLAKNIQYF. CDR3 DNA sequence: TGTGCCAGCAGCTCGGGTGACCGACCCGGGACAGGTTTGGCCAAAAACATTCAGTACTTC.

In nucleotides, the CDR3 is TGTGCCAGCAGTTTTCAGGGGGCCTACGAGCAGTACTTC. Translating gives CASSFQGAYEQYF. V gene TRBV12-3 or TRBV12-4 combines with J gene TRBJ2-7; 7 bases agree with TRBD1. Trimming at V came to 3 bases and at J to 2 bases, leaving 1 base not matched to a gene. CDR3 size: 13 residues.

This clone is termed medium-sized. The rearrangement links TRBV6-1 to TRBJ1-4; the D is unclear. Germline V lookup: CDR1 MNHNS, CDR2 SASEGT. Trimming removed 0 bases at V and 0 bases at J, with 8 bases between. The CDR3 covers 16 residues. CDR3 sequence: CASSEAPGPTNEKLFF. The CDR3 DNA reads TGTGCCAGCAGTGAAGCGCCGGGTCCAACTAATGAAAAACTGTTTTTT.

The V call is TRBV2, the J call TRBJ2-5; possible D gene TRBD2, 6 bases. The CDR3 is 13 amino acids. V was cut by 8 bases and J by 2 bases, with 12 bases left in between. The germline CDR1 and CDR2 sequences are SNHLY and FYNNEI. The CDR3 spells CASVLAGQETQYF. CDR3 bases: TGTGCCAGCGTGCTTGCGGGGCAAGAGACCCAGTACTTC. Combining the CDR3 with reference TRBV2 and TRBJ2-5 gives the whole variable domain EPEVTQTPSHQVTQMGQEVILRCVPISNHLYFYWYRQILGQKVEFLVSFYNNEISEKSEIFDDQFSVERPDGSNFTLKIRSTKLEDSAMYFCASVLAGQETQYFGPGTRLLVL.

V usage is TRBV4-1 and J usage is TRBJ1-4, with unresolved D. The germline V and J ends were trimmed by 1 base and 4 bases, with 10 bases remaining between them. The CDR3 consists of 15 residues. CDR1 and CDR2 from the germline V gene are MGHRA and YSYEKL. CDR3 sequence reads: CASSQVAVHNEKLFF. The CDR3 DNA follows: TGCGCCAGCAGCCAAGTCGCAGTTCATAATGAAAAACTGTTTTTT.

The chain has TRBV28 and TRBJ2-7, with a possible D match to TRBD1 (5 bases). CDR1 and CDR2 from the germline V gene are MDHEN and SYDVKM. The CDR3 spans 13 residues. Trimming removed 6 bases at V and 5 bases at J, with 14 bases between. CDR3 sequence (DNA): TGTGCCAGCAGCCCACCTCAGGGTAACGAGCAGTACTTC. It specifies CASSPPQGNEQYF.

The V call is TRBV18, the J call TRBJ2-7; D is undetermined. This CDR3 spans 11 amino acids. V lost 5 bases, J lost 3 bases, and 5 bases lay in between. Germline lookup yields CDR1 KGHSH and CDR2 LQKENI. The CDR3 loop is CASSSDYEQYF. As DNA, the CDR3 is TGTGCCAGCTCAAGCGACTACGAGCAGTACTTC.

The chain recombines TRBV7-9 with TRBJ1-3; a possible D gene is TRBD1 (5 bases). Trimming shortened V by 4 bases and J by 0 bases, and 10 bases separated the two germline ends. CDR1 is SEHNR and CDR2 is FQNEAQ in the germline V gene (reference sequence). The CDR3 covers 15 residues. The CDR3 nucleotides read TGTGCCAGCAGCTCTTTAAGGGGCTCTGGAAACACCATATATTTT. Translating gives CASSSLRGSGNTIYF.

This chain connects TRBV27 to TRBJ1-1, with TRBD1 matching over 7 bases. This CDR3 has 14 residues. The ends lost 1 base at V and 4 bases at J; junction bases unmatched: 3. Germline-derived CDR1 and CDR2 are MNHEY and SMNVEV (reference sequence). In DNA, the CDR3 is TGTGCCAGCAGTTTATGGCAGGGGGTCACTGAAGCTTTCTTT. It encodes CASSLWQGVTEAFF.

In DNA, the CDR3 is TGTGCCAGCAGTTACGAAGGGACCTACGAGCAGTACTTC. This codes for CASSYEGTYEQYF. This chain connects TRBV6-2 or TRBV6-3 to TRBJ2-7; D gene ambiguous. This CDR3 region has 13 residues. V was clipped by 2 bases and J by 2 bases, with 7 bases between them. Germline V gene sequence: CDR1 MNHEY, CDR2 SVGEGT.

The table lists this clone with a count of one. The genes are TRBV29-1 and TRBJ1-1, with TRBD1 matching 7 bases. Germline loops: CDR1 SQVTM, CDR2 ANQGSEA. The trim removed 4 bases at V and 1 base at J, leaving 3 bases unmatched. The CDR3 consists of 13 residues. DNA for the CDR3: TGCAGCGTTGGTGCAGGGGGGAACACTGAAGCTTTCTTT. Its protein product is CSVGAGGNTEAFF.

Here the CDR3 reads CASSLGGTSGIGQFF. The DNA of the CDR3 is TGTGCCAGCAGCTTAGGGGGGACTAGCGGGATTGGGCAGTTCTTC. The chain employs TRBV13 and TRBJ2-1; 13 bases are shared with TRBD2. The V segment lost 0 bases and the J segment 12 bases; nucleotides outside the gene matches: 5. The germline gives CDR1 PRHDT, CDR2 FYEKMQ (reference sequence). CDR3 length equals 15 residues.

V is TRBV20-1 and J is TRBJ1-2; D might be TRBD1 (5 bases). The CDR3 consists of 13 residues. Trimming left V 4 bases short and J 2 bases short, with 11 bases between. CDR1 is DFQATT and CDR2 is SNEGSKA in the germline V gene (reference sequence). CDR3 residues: CSAIDSTNYGYTF. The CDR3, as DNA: TGCAGTGCTATTGACAGTACCAACTATGGCTACACCTTC.

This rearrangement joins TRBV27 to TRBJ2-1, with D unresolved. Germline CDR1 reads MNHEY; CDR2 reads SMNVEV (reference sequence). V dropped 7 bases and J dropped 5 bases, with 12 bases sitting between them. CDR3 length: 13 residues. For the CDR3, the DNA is TGTGCCAGCAAACCCTCTCGGAACAATGAGCAGTTCTTC. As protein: CASKPSRNNEQFF.

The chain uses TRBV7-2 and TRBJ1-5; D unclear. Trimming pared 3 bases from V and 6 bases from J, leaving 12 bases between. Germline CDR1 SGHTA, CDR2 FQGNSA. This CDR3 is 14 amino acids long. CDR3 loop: CASSFIGYGQPQHF. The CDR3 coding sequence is TGTGCCAGCAGCTTTATAGGGTATGGTCAGCCCCAGCATTTT.

CDR3 sequence (DNA): TGTGCCACCAGCAGAGATTACCTGTCCTACGAGCAGTACTTC. Encoded protein: CATSRDYLSYEQYF. The chain uses TRBV15 and TRBJ2-7; D gene ambiguous. Germline-derived CDR1 and CDR2 are LNHNV and YYDKDF (reference sequence). V shed 0 bases and J shed 1 base, with 7 bases lying between them. CDR3 size: 14 residues.

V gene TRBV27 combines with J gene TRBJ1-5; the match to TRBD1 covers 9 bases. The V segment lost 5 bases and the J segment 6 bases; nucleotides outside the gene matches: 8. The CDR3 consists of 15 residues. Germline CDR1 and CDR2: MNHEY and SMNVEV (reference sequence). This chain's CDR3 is CASSPRTGGFQPQHF. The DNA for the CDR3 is TGTGCCAGCAGTCCCCGAACAGGGGGCTTTCAGCCCCAGCATTTT.

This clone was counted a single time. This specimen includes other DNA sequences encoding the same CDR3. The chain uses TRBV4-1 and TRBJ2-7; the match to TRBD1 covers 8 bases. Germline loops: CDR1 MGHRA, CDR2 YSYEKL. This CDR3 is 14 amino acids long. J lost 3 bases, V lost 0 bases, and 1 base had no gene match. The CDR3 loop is CASSQEDRVYEQYF. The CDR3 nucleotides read TGCGCCAGCAGCCAAGAGGACAGGGTCTACGAGCAGTACTTC.

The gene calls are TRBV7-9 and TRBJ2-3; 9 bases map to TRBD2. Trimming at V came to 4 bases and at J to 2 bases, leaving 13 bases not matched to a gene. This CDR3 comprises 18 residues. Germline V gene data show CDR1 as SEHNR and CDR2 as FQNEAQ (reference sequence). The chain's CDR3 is CASSSTGGGVGYTDTQYF. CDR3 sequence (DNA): TGTGCCAGCAGCTCCACGGGCGGGGGGGTAGGCTACACAGATACGCAGTATTTT.

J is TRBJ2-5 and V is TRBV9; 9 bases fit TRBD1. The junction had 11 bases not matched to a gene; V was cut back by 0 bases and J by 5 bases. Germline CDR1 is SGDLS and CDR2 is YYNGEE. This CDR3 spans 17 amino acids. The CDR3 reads CASSVGAERQGGETQYF. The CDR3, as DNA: TGTGCCAGCAGCGTAGGAGCAGAGAGACAGGGGGGGGAGACCCAGTACTTC. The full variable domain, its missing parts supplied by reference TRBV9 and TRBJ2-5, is DSGVTQTPKHLITATGQRVTLRCSPRSGDLSVYWYQQSLDQGLQFLIQYYNGEERAKGNILERFSAQQFPDLHSELNLSSLELGDSALYFCASSVGAERQGGETQYFGPGTRLLVL.

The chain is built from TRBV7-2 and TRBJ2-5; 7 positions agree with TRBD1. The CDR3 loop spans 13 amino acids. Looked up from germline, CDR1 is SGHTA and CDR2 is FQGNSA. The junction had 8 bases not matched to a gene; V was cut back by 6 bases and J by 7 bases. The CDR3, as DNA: TGTGCCAGCAGACAGGTGGCAGGGGGGACCCAGTACTTC. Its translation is CASRQVAGGTQYF.

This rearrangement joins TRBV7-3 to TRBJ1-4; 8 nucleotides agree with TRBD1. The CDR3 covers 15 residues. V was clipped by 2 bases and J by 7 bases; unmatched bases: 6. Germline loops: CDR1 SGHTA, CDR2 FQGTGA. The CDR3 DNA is TGTGCCAGCAGCTTATCTGGACAGGGCGGTGAAAAACTGTTTTTT. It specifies CASSLSGQGGEKLFF.

CDR3: CASSARRIYGYTF. CDR3 bases: TGTGCCAGCAGCGCCCGACGGATCTATGGCTACACCTTC. V is TRBV5-6 and J is TRBJ1-2; D remains ambiguous. CDR3 length equals 13 residues. Per the germline V gene, CDR1 is SGHDT and CDR2 is YYEEEE. Trimming removed 4 bases at V and 4 bases at J, with 11 bases between.